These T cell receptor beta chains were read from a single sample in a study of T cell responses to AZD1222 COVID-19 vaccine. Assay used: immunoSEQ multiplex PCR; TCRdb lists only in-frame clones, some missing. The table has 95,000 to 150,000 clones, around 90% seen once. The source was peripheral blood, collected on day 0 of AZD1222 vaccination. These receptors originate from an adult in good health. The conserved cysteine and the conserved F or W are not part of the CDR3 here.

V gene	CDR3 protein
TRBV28	ASREQSTGTEAF
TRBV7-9	ASSLVGRRSTEAF
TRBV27	ASSLSSLPGTRETQY
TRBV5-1	ASSWVAGSSYEQY
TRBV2	ASSEARGRAGYT
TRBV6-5	ASSYRGQGHYGYT
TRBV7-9	ASSLARDTFYYGYT
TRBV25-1	ASSVTGQSEAF
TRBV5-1	ASRHNPGALWSPLH
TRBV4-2	ASSQDSRKGTATVDTIY
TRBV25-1	ASSDGTRTNTEAF
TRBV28	ASKGGGKLF
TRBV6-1	ASSVAGGPGRETQY
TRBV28	ASSLGNQPQH
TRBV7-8	ASSLAPGTSPSYEQY
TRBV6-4	ASSTGANTGELF
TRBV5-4	ASSPPTGVYEQY
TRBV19	ASNDRATPQF
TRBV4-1	ASSQSLTEQF
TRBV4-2	ASSTGATNEKLF
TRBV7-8	ASSRRDTYEQY
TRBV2	ASIRLAGVGEQY
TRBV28	ASRPQGSTGELF
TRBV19	ASRSPTARYGYT
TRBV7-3	ASSLGQEETQY
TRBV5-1	ASSDMTGRTGELF